The 31 T cell receptor beta chains in this list originate from one sample, sequenced in a study of chemoradiotherapy in HPV16-positive cancers. Clones were sequenced by immunoSEQ multiplex PCR, and TCRdb holds only the in-frame ones, with some missing. The repertoire holds tens of thousands of clones, with about 80% as singletons. Sequenced material: blood, taken from a patient who underwent chemoradiotherapy. The receptors were gathered from a human donor with HPV-associated anogenital cancer.

This clone was picked up a small number of times. The rearrangement uses TRBV29-1 and TRBJ1-1; possible D gene TRBD1, 5 bases. Per germline, CDR1 SQVTM and CDR2 ANQGSEA. CDR3 length equals 12 residues. V was shortened by 7 bases and J by 2 bases, with 11 bases between the two germline ends. The CDR3, as DNA: TGCAGCGCCGAGACAGCTAACACTGAAGCTTTCTTT. It yields the protein CSAETANTEAFF.

This chain uses TRBV19 with TRBJ2-1; 9 nucleotides line up with TRBD2. Germline values: CDR1 LNHDA, CDR2 SQIVND (reference sequence). With 2 bases clipped from V and 3 bases from J, the junction kept 11 bases outside the gene matches. CDR3 length equals 18 residues. The CDR3 protein is CASSIRVLRGGNYNEQFF. The CDR3 nucleotides read TGTGCCAGTAGTATACGAGTTTTGCGGGGGGGGAACTACAATGAGCAGTTCTTC.

The chain uses TRBV7-9 and TRBJ1-1; D not certain. The CDR3 length is 13 residues. The germline CDR1 and CDR2 sequences are SEHNR and FQNEAQ (reference sequence). Trimming removed 1 base at V and 6 bases at J, with 9 bases between. CDR3 DNA sequence: TGTGCCAGCAGCTTAGAGGGAACGGCTGAAGCTTTCTTT. Translating gives CASSLEGTAEAFF.

V usage is TRBV27 and J usage is TRBJ1-1; 8 bases line up with TRBD1. CDR3 length: 15 residues. The V gene's germline CDR1 is MNHEY and CDR2 SMNVEV (reference sequence). J was trimmed by 4 bases and V by 4 bases; bases with no gene match: 8. CDR3 DNA sequence: TGTGCCAGCAGTTCCAGGGGGCCGGGGTTCACTGAAGCTTTCTTT. Encoded protein: CASSSRGPGFTEAFF.

This clone has just a few counts. This rearrangement joins TRBV5-1 to TRBJ2-7; tentatively, D is TRBD1 (6 bases). This CDR3 is 16 amino acids long. V lost 4 bases, J lost 1 base, and 18 bases lay in between. Germline-derived CDR1 and CDR2 are SGHRS and YFSETQ. CDR3 in amino acids: CASSRDARTESYEQYF. The CDR3, as DNA: TGCGCCAGCAGCCGCGACGCTCGGACAGAATCCTACGAGCAGTACTTC.

The CDR3 is CASETSGGAGELFF. CDR3 DNA sequence: TGTGCCAGCGAGACTAGCGGGGGGGCCGGGGAGCTGTTTTTT. The chain recombines TRBV19 with TRBJ2-2; 14 positions agree with TRBD2. The ends lost 9 bases at V and 6 bases at J; junction bases unmatched: 3. The V gene's germline CDR1 is LNHDA and CDR2 SQIVND (reference sequence). CDR3 size: 14 residues.

The rearrangement joins TRBV4-2 to TRBJ2-3; the D gene is possibly TRBD2 (5 bases). The CDR3 totals 15 residues. The germline CDR1 and CDR2 sequences are LGHNA and YNFKEQ. V lost 4 bases to trimming and J lost 2 bases, with 13 bases between them. The CDR3: CASSPRAENTDTQYF. The CDR3, as DNA: TGTGCCAGCAGCCCCCGAGCGGAGAACACAGATACGCAGTATTTT.

The rearrangement links TRBV6-1 to TRBJ1-5; possible D gene TRBD1, 5 bases. Trimming cost V 2 bases and J 4 bases, with 12 bases left between them. The germline V gene has CDR1 MNHNS and CDR2 SASEGT. CDR3 length: 15 residues. CDR3 protein: CASSEYPGRNQPQHF. The CDR3 coding sequence is TGTGCCAGCAGTGAATACCCAGGGAGGAATCAGCCCCAGCATTTT.

The V and J genes are TRBV25-1 and TRBJ2-2; possibly TRBD2 for D (5 bases). Germline CDR1 MGHDK, CDR2 SYGVNS. This CDR3 region has 14 residues. V lost 2 bases to trimming and J lost 1 base, with 5 bases between them. As DNA, the CDR3 is TGTGCCAGCAGTGAAGCGGGGAACACCGGGGAGCTGTTTTTT. It encodes CASSEAGNTGELFF.

The chain recombines TRBV5-4 with TRBJ2-2; D call uncertain. The germline gives CDR1 SGHNT, CDR2 YYREEE (reference sequence). V lost 10 bases to trimming and J lost 0 bases, with 10 bases between them. The CDR3 runs 13 residues. This CDR3 reads CAWTLPNTGELFF. In nucleotides, the CDR3 is TGTGCCTGGACCCTTCCGAACACCGGGGAGCTGTTTTTT.

J is TRBJ2-2 and V is TRBV27, with 7 bases matching TRBD1. This CDR3 contains 16 residues. Trimming at V came to 2 bases and at J to 4 bases, leaving 7 bases not matched to a gene. From germline, CDR1 is MNHEY and CDR2 SMNVEV (reference sequence). The CDR3 DNA reads as TGTGCCAGCAGTTTAGTGACAGGGTTGGGCACCGGGGAGCTGTTTTTT. Translating it yields CASSLVTGLGTGELFF.

The rearrangement links TRBV7-9 to TRBJ2-3; D gene uncertain. V was clipped by 1 base and J by 6 bases, with 14 bases between them. This CDR3 spans 15 amino acids. Germline assignment: CDR1 SEHNR and CDR2 FQNEAQ (reference sequence). CDR3: CASSLVAGPGDTQYF. Written as DNA, the CDR3 is TGTGCCAGCAGCTTAGTGGCAGGCCCCGGTGATACGCAGTATTTT.

J is TRBJ2-3 and V is TRBV7-2; 8 positions match TRBD2. Germline CDR1 is SGHTA and CDR2 is FQGNSA. The junction had 10 bases not matched to a gene; V was cut back by 3 bases and J by 2 bases. This CDR3 comprises 17 residues. Written as DNA, the CDR3 is TGTGCCAGCAGCTTTTATAACGGAGCGGGGGTCACAGATACGCAGTATTTT. Its translation is CASSFYNGAGVTDTQYF.

The chain couples TRBV6-1 to TRBJ2-7; D gene unclear. This CDR3 region has 11 residues. Germline CDR1 MNHNS, CDR2 SASEGT. Trimming pared 3 bases from V and 4 bases from J, leaving 4 bases between. The CDR3 region has the DNA TGTGCCAGCAGTGAGAGTTACGAGCAGTACGTC. This gives the protein CASSESYEQYV.

Here the CDR3 DNA reads TGTGCCAGCAGTGAAATGCGGGACACCGGGGAGCTGTTTTTT. This translates into CASSEMRDTGELFF. This chain connects TRBV2 to TRBJ2-2, with D perhaps matching TRBD2 (5 bases). Trimming cost V 2 bases and J 3 bases, with 7 bases left between them. The CDR3 length is 14 residues. Germline lookup yields CDR1 SNHLY and CDR2 FYNNEI.

This clone was recorded a few times. This chain connects TRBV10-3 to TRBJ1-2; D is unclear. The V gene lost 4 bases and the J gene lost 5 bases, with 20 bases spanning the gap. The CDR3 loop spans 16 amino acids. Germline CDR1 ENHRY, CDR2 SYGVKD. CDR3 region: CAISGRLEGGSYGYTF. DNA of the CDR3: TGTGCCATCAGTGGAAGGCTGGAGGGAGGTTCGTATGGCTACACCTTC.

V and J are TRBV5-1 and TRBJ1-5; 7 bases align to TRBD1. This CDR3 has 15 residues. Germline-derived CDR1 and CDR2 are SGHRS and YFSETQ. Trimming removed 1 base from V and 3 bases from J; junction bases left unmatched: 4. The CDR3 protein is CASSLTGAHNQPQHF. In DNA, the CDR3 is TGCGCCAGCAGCTTGACAGGGGCCCACAATCAGCCCCAGCATTTT.

The chain combines TRBV7-9 with TRBJ2-1, with 7 bases fitting TRBD1. The germline CDR1 and CDR2 sequences are SEHNR and FQNEAQ (reference sequence). The CDR3 has 16 residues. V lost 5 bases to trimming and J lost 0 bases; unmatched junction nucleotides: 7. The CDR3 DNA reads TGTGCCAGCAGCCGCAGGACAGGTAGCTCCTACAATGAGCAGTTCTTC. It is translated as CASSRRTGSSYNEQFF. Full variable domain (outside the CDR3, taken from reference TRBV7-9 and TRBJ2-1): DTGVSQNPRHKITKRGQNVTFRCDPISEHNRLYWYRQTLGQGPEFLTYFQNEAQLEKSRLLSDRFSAERPKGSFSTLEIQRTEQGDSAMYLCASSRRTGSSYNEQFFGPGTRLTVL.

The rearrangement links TRBV9 to TRBJ2-1; D gene uncertain. V was cut by 5 bases and J by 7 bases, with 4 bases left in between. The CDR3 has 10 amino acids. Germline V CDR1 and CDR2: SGDLS, YYNGEE. Written as DNA, the CDR3 is TGTGCCAGCAGTAAGAATGAGCAGTTCTTC. Translating it yields CASSKNEQFF.

This chain uses TRBV15 with TRBJ2-3; D remains ambiguous. Germline values: CDR1 LNHNV, CDR2 YYDKDF (reference sequence). V gave up 1 base and J gave up 0 bases, with 5 bases separating them. The CDR3 has 14 amino acids. This CDR3 is CATSRAGSTDTQYF. The DNA for the CDR3 is TGTGCCACCAGCAGAGCGGGTAGCACAGATACGCAGTATTTT.

The chain couples TRBV2 to TRBJ1-1; 11 nucleotides line up with TRBD1. J lost 6 bases, V lost 6 bases, and 6 bases had no gene match. The CDR3 loop spans 14 amino acids. Germline values: CDR1 SNHLY, CDR2 FYNNEI. CDR3 protein: CASREPGQGAEAFF. The CDR3 DNA reads as TGTGCCAGCAGAGAGCCGGGACAGGGGGCTGAAGCTTTCTTT.

This chain connects TRBV7-2 to TRBJ1-6; no firm D call. Germline V gene sequence: CDR1 SGHTA, CDR2 FQGNSA. The CDR3 sequence is 15 residues long. V gave up 3 bases and J gave up 3 bases, with 9 bases separating them. CDR3 bases: TGTGCCAGCAGCTTGAAAGCGGACTATAATTCACCCCTCCACTTT. Encoded protein: CASSLKADYNSPLHF.

This clone was recorded once. The chain links TRBV27 to TRBJ2-3, with 9 bases aligning to TRBD2. Trimming removed 5 bases from V and 4 bases from J; junction bases left unmatched: 10. The CDR3 is made up of 16 amino acids. Germline V gene sequence: CDR1 MNHEY, CDR2 SMNVEV (reference sequence). CDR3 in amino acids: CASSPVAGGRSDTQYF. The CDR3 DNA reads TGTGCCAGCAGTCCCGTTGCGGGGGGGCGGTCAGATACGCAGTATTTT.

The chain carries TRBV5-1 and TRBJ2-3; a weak D match, TRBD1 (5 bases). Germline assignment: CDR1 SGHRS and CDR2 YFSETQ. Deletions cut 0 bases from V and 6 bases from J, with 17 bases between. The CDR3 contains 16 residues. The CDR3 bases are TGCGCCAGCAGCTTGGCTAGGGGCTTTTTTACCGATACGCAGTATTTT. It encodes CASSLARGFFTDTQYF.

The CDR3 loop is CASSEALFNSPLHF. The CDR3 DNA sequence: TGTGCCAGCAGTGAAGCGCTATTTAATTCACCCCTCCACTTT. V gene TRBV2 combines with J gene TRBJ1-6; D is unresolved. This CDR3 comprises 14 residues. The germline CDR1 and CDR2 sequences are SNHLY and FYNNEI. Trimming removed 0 bases at V and 6 bases at J, with 6 bases between. Full variable domain (rest looked up from reference TRBV2 and TRBJ1-6): EPEVTQTPSHQVTQMGQEVILRCVPISNHLYFYWYRQILGQKVEFLVSFYNNEISEKSEIFDDQFSVERPDGSNFTLKIRSTKLEDSAMYFCASSEALFNSPLHFGNGTRLTVT.

The chain has TRBV29-1 and TRBJ1-1; the match to TRBD1 covers 7 bases. This CDR3 contains 16 residues. V was clipped by 4 bases and J by 1 base; unmatched bases: 12. The V gene's germline CDR1 is SQVTM and CDR2 ANQGSEA. The CDR3, as DNA: TGCAGCGTTGTTCGGGCCCGACAGGGCCCGAACACTGAAGCTTTCTTT. The encoded protein is CSVVRARQGPNTEAFF.

V is TRBV7-8 and J is TRBJ2-7; the D gene is possibly TRBD1 (6 bases). The ends were cut back, 2 bases at V and 6 bases at J, with 14 bases in the middle. The CDR3 covers 14 residues. Per germline, CDR1 SGHVS and CDR2 FQNEAQ. Written as DNA, the CDR3 is TGTGCCAGCAGCTTAAGACGGACAGTTGCCGAGCAGTACTTC. Translating it yields CASSLRRTVAEQYF.

CDR3 DNA sequence: TGTGCCAGTAGTATAGGAGGGTTAGGGGTTTGGGAAGAGACCCAGTACTTC. Its protein is CASSIGGLGVWEETQYF. The V and J genes are TRBV19 and TRBJ2-5; D is perhaps TRBD1 or TRBD2 (5 bases each). Germline V gene sequence: CDR1 LNHDA, CDR2 SQIVND (reference sequence). The CDR3 has 17 residues. Trimming took 1 base from V and 3 from J, leaving 18 bases between them.

The V and J genes are TRBV6-5 and TRBJ2-7, with TRBD1 as a possible D gene (6 bases). The CDR3 runs 13 residues. The V gene's germline CDR1 is MNHEY and CDR2 SVGAGI. V was trimmed by 7 bases and J by 0 bases, leaving 10 bases between them. The CDR3 coding sequence is TGTGCCAGCAAGGCAGGGGACTCCTACGAGCAGTACTTC. Encoded protein: CASKAGDSYEQYF.

The chain is built from TRBV6-6 and TRBJ1-2; D gene uncertain. The germline V gene encodes CDR1 MNHNY and CDR2 SVGAGI (reference sequence). V was trimmed by 6 bases and J by 7 bases, leaving 21 bases between them. This CDR3 spans 15 amino acids. CDR3 coding DNA: TGTGCCAGCAGCCATTGGGGAGGACGGGCGGGTGGCTACACCTTC. It specifies CASSHWGGRAGGYTF.

V and J are TRBV5-1 and TRBJ2-2; 8 bases map to TRBD1. V was clipped by 6 bases and J by 5 bases; unmatched bases: 9. Germline V gene data show CDR1 as SGHRS and CDR2 as YFSETQ. The CDR3 covers 15 residues. For the CDR3, the DNA is TGCGCCAGCACCCCGGACAGGGTGGGAACCGGGGAGCTGTTTTTT. It specifies CASTPDRVGTGELFF.